This T cell receptor beta chain is from a study of T cells in Graves' hyperthyroidism and ophthalmopathy. It was RNA transcripts that yielded the amplified TCR beta CDR3 regions. Researchers ran a first-round RT-PCR on the TCR CDR3 using the HTBI primer set. Via MiXCR, TCRdb re-called the multiplex PCR reads, giving one row per CDR3 protein. The sample lists roughly 630,000 distinct CDR3 sequences, approximately 14% seen once, with about 7% in the top ten. With V trimmed by 5 bases and J by 10 bases, 7 bases remained unmatched. Germline V lookup: CDR1 SNHLY, CDR2 FYNNEI. The CDR3 has 14 amino acids. This clonotype was counted many times.

The material sequenced was blood. The chain joins TRBV2 to TRBJ1-6; 8 bases agree with TRBD1. The TCR originated in a woman in her 30s with Graves' hyperthyroidism. CDR3 loop: CASSRDRGVSPLHF. The DNA of the CDR3 is TGTGCCAGCAGTCGTGACAGGGGTGTCTCACCCCTCCACTTT.